The 26 T cell receptor beta chains given below trace back to one sample, sequenced in a study of spatial heterogeneity in lung cancer. Time point in this sample: sample taken at primary tumor resection. Their target antigens are unknown. Overall study findings and caveats: Counts of expanded intratumoral alpha and beta TCRs tracked tumor mutation counts.

TCRdb independently ran MiXCR on the 5' RACE reads; one entry per CDR3 protein. The table records around 13,000 distinct CDR3 sequences, around 5% of them present only once. The sequencing here drew on lung tumor tissue, taken at surgery. These receptors came from a male donor with early-stage non-small cell lung cancer.

This clonotype appeared many times. The gene calls are TRBV24-1 and TRBJ1-2; D is unresolved. Germline-derived CDR1 and CDR2 are KGHDR and SFDVKD. The V end lost 0 bases, the J end lost 7 bases, and 8 bases lay between the germline ends. The CDR3 covers 13 residues. In DNA, the CDR3 is TGTGCCACCAGTGATTTGATCGCAGCTGGCTACACCTTC. Protein: CATSDLIAAGYTF.

This clonotype was seen at least ten times. This chain uses TRBV6-5 with TRBJ2-3; D gene ambiguous. The CDR3 is 14 residues long. V lost 4 bases, J lost 2 bases, and 10 bases lay in between. Looked up from germline, CDR1 is MNHEY and CDR2 is SVGAGI. CDR3 DNA sequence: TGTGCCAGCAGTTTAGTCTCTAACACAGATACGCAGTATTTT. It translates to CASSLVSNTDTQYF.

At least ten counts were recorded for this clonotype. The rearrangement joins TRBV3-1 to TRBJ2-7, with unresolved D. CDR3 length equals 13 residues. Germline V CDR1 and CDR2: LGHDT, YNNKEL (reference sequence). Deletions cut 5 bases from V and 1 base from J, with 9 bases between. The CDR3 sequence is CASSRFPSYEQYV. CDR3 DNA sequence: TGTGCCAGCAGCAGGTTCCCTTCCTACGAGCAGTACGTC.

This clonotype was counted many times. The chain couples TRBV3-1 to TRBJ2-6; perhaps D is TRBD1 or TRBD2 (5 bases each). The germline CDR1 and CDR2 sequences are LGHDT and YNNKEL (reference sequence). The CDR3 length is 17 residues. V was cut by 5 bases and J by 0 bases, with 14 bases left in between. The CDR3, as DNA: TGTGCCAGCAGCTCCGGCCAGGGAGCCTCTGGGGCCAACGTCCTGACTTTC. Translating gives CASSSGQGASGANVLTF.

This clonotype was recorded many times. This chain uses TRBV6-2 or TRBV6-3 with TRBJ1-5; D uncertain. V lost 2 bases, J lost 4 bases, and 9 bases lay in between. The germline V gene has CDR1 MNHEY and CDR2 SVGEGT. The CDR3 runs 14 residues. The CDR3 region is CASSYRRQNQPQHF. The CDR3 bases are TGTGCCAGCAGTTACCGACGGCAGAATCAGCCCCAGCATTTT.

This clonotype was seen at least ten times. This chain connects TRBV14 to TRBJ2-1, with 9 bases matching TRBD2. The CDR3 consists of 17 residues. The germline V gene encodes CDR1 SGHDN and CDR2 FVKESK. The V segment lost 6 bases and the J segment 4 bases; nucleotides outside the gene matches: 13. The CDR3 region is CASSPEETSGFYNEQFF. CDR3 nucleotide sequence: TGTGCCAGCAGTCCTGAAGAGACTAGCGGCTTTTACAATGAGCAGTTCTTC.

The sample holds many counts of this clonotype. The J gene is TRBJ1-2, the V gene TRBV28; 7 nucleotides match TRBD1. The V segment lost 6 bases and the J segment 2 bases; nucleotides outside the gene matches: 3. The CDR3 extends over 13 amino acids. The V gene's germline CDR1 is MDHEN and CDR2 SYDVKM. Written as DNA, the CDR3 is TGTGCCAGCAGGGGACAGCCCAACTATGGCTACACCTTC. Residues: CASRGQPNYGYTF.

This clonotype counts as medium-sized. The rearrangement uses TRBV4-1 and TRBJ1-1; D is possibly TRBD1 (6 bases). The CDR3 is 13 residues long. CDR1 and CDR2 (germline): MGHRA, YSYEKL. Between the trimmed V and J ends, which lost 1 base and 8 bases, there was a span of 11 bases. This CDR3 is CASSQAFGTEAFF. CDR3 nucleotide sequence: TGCGCCAGCAGCCAAGCTTTCGGGACAGAAGCTTTCTTT.

This clonotype was seen only a few times. With a much larger clone just one base away, this may be a read error. The V gene is TRBV7-2, the J gene TRBJ1-1, with D perhaps matching TRBD1 (5 bases). CDR3 length equals 15 residues. V lost 1 base to trimming and J lost 9 bases, with 18 bases between them. Germline-derived CDR1 and CDR2 are SGHTA and FQGNSA. CDR3 sequence reads: CASSLVRVQGAKAFF. The CDR3 nucleotides are TGTGCCAGCAGCTTAGTAAGAGTCCAGGGCGCGAAAGCTTTCTTT.

This clonotype was detected many times. The rearrangement links TRBV19 to TRBJ1-2, with D tentatively TRBD1 (5 bases). This CDR3 has 14 residues. CDR1 and CDR2 from the germline V gene are LNHDA and SQIVND (reference sequence). Trimming removed 5 bases at V and 1 base at J, with 11 bases between. CDR3 coding DNA: TGTGCCAGTAGTCGAAAAGACAGTAACTATGGCTACACCTTC. Protein product: CASSRKDSNYGYTF.

The DNA for the CDR3 is TGTGCCAGCTCACCATTCAGGGCAGATACGCAGTATTTT. Protein sequence: CASSPFRADTQYF. The rearrangement links TRBV18 to TRBJ2-3, with a weak D call TRBD1 (5 bases). Germline V CDR1 and CDR2: KGHSH, LQKENI. V lost 2 bases and J 4 bases, leaving 7 bases between the germline ends. The CDR3 has 13 amino acids.

The rearrangement joins TRBV7-9 to TRBJ1-1; 7 bases match TRBD1. The germline V gene has CDR1 SEHNR and CDR2 FQNEAQ (reference sequence). J gave up 4 bases and V 4 bases, and 6 bases lay outside the gene matches. CDR3 length: 14 amino acids. The CDR3 bases are TGTGCCAGCAGCTGCGAGGCAGGGGGCACTGAAGCTTTCTTT. Amino acid sequence: CASSCEAGGTEAFF.

There are many counts of this clonotype. V is TRBV12-3 or TRBV12-4 and J is TRBJ2-3, with TRBD2 identical over 15 bases. The CDR3 loop spans 18 amino acids. V shed 4 bases and J 2 bases; nucleotides not matched to a gene: 7. CDR3 DNA sequence: TGTGCCAGCAGTTGGGGACTAGCGGGGGGCCTATTCACAGATACGCAGTATTTT. Translation: CASSWGLAGGLFTDTQYF.

This clonotype was counted ten times or more. The chain couples TRBV27 to TRBJ1-2; 7 positions agree with TRBD1. The germline gives CDR1 MNHEY, CDR2 SMNVEV (reference sequence). This CDR3 is built from 13 residues. V was clipped by 2 bases and J by 7 bases; unmatched bases: 4. The CDR3 nucleotides read TGTGCCAGCAGTTTACAGGGGGTGCCTGGCTACACCTTC. Amino acid sequence: CASSLQGVPGYTF.

The table lists this clonotype with a few counts. This sequence joins TRBV19 and TRBJ2-5, with 9 bases matching TRBD2. Germline V lookup: CDR1 LNHDA, CDR2 SQIVND (reference sequence). The CDR3 covers 16 residues. The V gene end was trimmed by 1 base and the J gene end by 2 bases; junction bases not matched to a gene: 5. CDR3 DNA: TGTGCCAGTAGTATAGCGGCGGGGGGGCGACAAGAGACCCAGTACTTC. Translation gives CASSIAAGGRQETQYF.

By frequency in the sample, this clonotype is large (0.1 to 1%). The rearrangement uses TRBV5-1 and TRBJ1-1; possible D gene TRBD1, 6 bases. Germline-derived CDR1 and CDR2 are SGHRS and YFSETQ. V was cut by 8 bases and J by 0 bases, with 11 bases left in between. This CDR3 region has 13 residues. This CDR3 reads CASRGDMNTEAFF. As DNA, the CDR3 is TGCGCCAGTAGAGGGGACATGAACACTGAAGCTTTCTTT.

This clonotype was counted at least ten times. The chain employs TRBV20-1 and TRBJ1-1; 7 nucleotides line up with TRBD1. The CDR3 totals 13 residues. V shed 6 bases, J shed 5 bases, and the junction held 9 bases outside the gene matches. The germline V gene encodes CDR1 DFQATT and CDR2 SNEGSKA (reference sequence). In DNA, the CDR3 is TGCAGTGCCCGCCCAGGGGGAAGGACTGAAGCTTTCTTT. As protein: CSARPGGRTEAFF.

V and J are TRBV3-1 and TRBJ1-2, with D unclear. Germline lookup yields CDR1 LGHDT and CDR2 YNNKEL (reference sequence). V shed 0 bases and J shed 7 bases, with 6 bases lying between them. There are 12 residues in the CDR3. This chain's CDR3 is CASSQDRFGYTF. The CDR3 DNA reads as TGTGCCAGCAGCCAAGATCGTTTTGGCTACACCTTC. The complete variable domain, with remaining parts taken from reference TRBV3-1 and TRBJ1-2, reads DTAVSQTPKYLVTQMGNDKSIKCEQNLGHDTMYWYKQDSKKFLKIMFSYNNKELIINETVPNRFSPKSPDKAHLNLHINSLELGDSAVYFCASSQDRFGYTFGSGTRLTVV.

This clonotype was observed at least ten times. CDR3 in DNA: TGTGCCAGCAGGGCAGGGGGGACGGGTCAGCCCCAGCATTTT. Protein product: CASRAGGTGQPQHF. V and J are TRBV28 and TRBJ1-5; 7 nucleotides align to TRBD1. The CDR3 consists of 14 residues. CDR1 and CDR2 (germline): MDHEN, SYDVKM. The junction had 8 bases not matched to a gene; V was cut back by 6 bases and J by 6 bases.

This clonotype was counted at least ten times. This chain uses TRBV10-3 with TRBJ2-1; D call uncertain. Germline V lookup: CDR1 ENHRY, CDR2 SYGVKD. V was cut by 3 bases and J by 6 bases, with 12 bases left in between. The length of the CDR3 is 14 residues. This CDR3 is CAISEPVLGNEQFF. CDR3 in DNA: TGTGCCATCAGTGAACCTGTCTTGGGCAATGAGCAGTTCTTC.

Within the sample, this clonotype is medium-sized. At one boundary the junction diverges from the germline segment, which might be a read error. The rearrangement uses TRBV20-1 and TRBJ2-3; TRBD2 agrees at 8 bases. CDR1 is DFQATT and CDR2 is SNEGSKA in the germline V gene (reference sequence). There are 16 residues in the CDR3. The chain's CDR3 is CSAREDSGASTDTQYF. DNA of the CDR3: TGCAGCGCTAGAGAAGATAGCGGGGCTAGCACAGATACGCAGTATTTT.

This clonotype has a count of ten or more. The V gene is TRBV6-2 or TRBV6-3, the J gene TRBJ2-7; D could derive from TRBD1 or TRBD2 (5 bases each). The CDR3 contains 13 residues. Trimming stripped 6 bases from V and 4 bases from J, with 13 bases between. Germline loops: CDR1 MNHEY, CDR2 SVGEGT. The CDR3 coding sequence is TGTGCCAGCAGGAATCCGGGGCGATACGAGCAGTACGTC. This gives the protein CASRNPGRYEQYV.

This clonotype was recorded many times. DNA for the CDR3: TGTGCCAGCAGTTCTTATCCTTTGTACACTGAAGCTTTCTTT. Residues: CASSSYPLYTEAFF. The rearrangement uses TRBV12-3 or TRBV12-4 and TRBJ1-1; D uncertain. V was trimmed by 4 bases and J by 3 bases, leaving 12 bases between them. CDR3 length: 14 amino acids.

This clonotype was picked up many times. The V call is TRBV6-5, the J call TRBJ1-2; D perhaps matches TRBD1 (5 bases). Germline values: CDR1 MNHEY, CDR2 SVGAGI. The CDR3 extends over 13 amino acids. Deletions cut 5 bases from V and 4 bases from J, with 11 bases between. The CDR3 spells CASSLDSGYGYTF. CDR3 DNA sequence: TGTGCCAGCAGTCTAGACAGTGGCTATGGCTACACCTTC.

This clonotype was seen many times. The chain carries TRBV27 and TRBJ1-1; possible D gene TRBD1, 5 bases. This CDR3 is 14 amino acids long. V lost 2 bases and J 4 bases, leaving 11 bases between the germline ends. The V gene's germline CDR1 is MNHEY and CDR2 SMNVEV (reference sequence). The chain's CDR3 is CASSLRGRGTEAFF. The CDR3 DNA reads as TGTGCCAGCAGTTTAAGGGGCCGGGGCACTGAAGCTTTCTTT.

This clonotype was seen at least ten times. V is TRBV10-2 and J is TRBJ2-3; 9 bases are shared with TRBD2. The CDR3 runs 15 residues. Germline CDR1 is WSHSY and CDR2 is SAAADI. V lost 8 bases to trimming and J lost 3 bases; unmatched junction nucleotides: 9. CDR3 sequence (DNA): TGCGCCAGCTCCGACGCCCTAGCGGGGACAGATACGCAGTATTTT. It codes for CASSDALAGTDTQYF.